A selection of T cell receptor beta chains follows, all from one sample in a study of blood T cell repertoires in COVID-19. Libraries were prepared by immunoSEQ multiplex PCR; TCRdb keeps only in-frame clonotypes and omits some of them. Of about 44,000 clones in the sample, roughly nine tenths were seen once. The sample comprised peripheral blood. These receptors were collected from an elderly woman in a cohort sampled during active or convalescent COVID-19. The conserved cysteine and the conserved F or W are not part of the CDR3 here.

v_call	j_call	cdr3_aa
TRBV7-2	TRBJ2-3	ASSFNSVDTQY
TRBV11-3	TRBJ1-2	ASSPDRANYGYT
TRBV11-3	TRBJ1-1	ASSLETGTEAF
TRBV7-2	TRBJ2-1	ASSLISGTLNEQF
TRBV19	TRBJ2-1	ASSIPPSVAGGIYNEQF
TRBV4-1	TRBJ2-1	ASSQPGLAVYNEQF
TRBV7-9	TRBJ2-3	ASSSGRRTSGVTDTQY
TRBV5-1	TRBJ1-2	ASSLEEGMRGYT
TRBV27	TRBJ1-4	ASSGQGSEKLF
TRBV27	TRBJ1-6	ASSQGTRTPYNSPLH
TRBV9	TRBJ2-3	ASGTSGWSTDTQY
TRBV11-2	TRBJ1-2	ASTKGTANYGYT
TRBV27	TRBJ1-6	ASSRGGSPLH
TRBV27	TRBJ2-7	ASTDRVAEQY
TRBV9	TRBJ2-1	ASSMGLAWNEQF
TRBV5-1	TRBJ1-4	ASSTQGQDEKLF
TRBV10-2	TRBJ2-2	ASSRFQGGELF
TRBV7-8	TRBJ2-7	ASSRGGTGNYEQY
TRBV10-3	TRBJ2-7	AISETSYEQY
TRBV10-3	TRBJ1-1	AITPDNPNTEAF
TRBV5-1	TRBJ1-2	ASSNQGDYGYT
TRBV10-3	TRBJ1-1	AISMDRDREAF
TRBV7-9	TRBJ2-3	ASSATSSYTQY
TRBV5-1	TRBJ2-5	ASSLWQGVQETQY
TRBV5-6	TRBJ2-3	ASSLLSGGGPDTQY
TRBV19	TRBJ1-1	ASTGTGVVGTEAF
TRBV6-6	TRBJ2-7	ASGVEDRGFYEQY
TRBV28	TRBJ1-5	ASRSGQPIQPQH
TRBV3-1/TRBV3-2	TRBJ1-4	ASSQESRRGKLF
TRBV6-5	TRBJ2-5	ASSYSRLAGQETQY
TRBV10-1	TRBJ1-5	ASTFLYSNQPQH
TRBV5-5	TRBJ2-3	ASSLALSDTQY
TRBV4-2	TRBJ2-3	ASSQDAAGVSTDTQY
TRBV4-3	TRBJ2-7	ASSQDRASGLYEQY
TRBV7-9	TRBJ1-1	ASSLTGVTEAF
TRBV19	TRBJ1-6	ASSFRQSRHNSPLH
TRBV5-6	TRBJ2-3	ASSLVGSLDTQY
TRBV7-9	TRBJ1-2	ASSFGDRNYGYT
TRBV25-1	TRBJ1-6	ASSEWRQGSPLH
TRBV4-2	TRBJ2-2	ASSQDTGAGGTGELF
TRBV3-1/TRBV3-2	TRBJ2-3	ASSRGLFNPTDTQY
TRBV2	TRBJ2-2	ASIEKGKRDTGELF
TRBV4-3	TRBJ1-1	ASSARVAGGTEAF